This record concerns one TCR beta chain sequence. The target of this receptor is not known. The sample holds no much larger clone one base away, and base qualities are not on file. This specimen comes from a study of blood T cell repertoires in COVID-19 (dated by TCRdb to about 2020). About the study as a whole: Samples from collaborators originated in the United States, Italy and Spain and spanned both the acute and convalescent phases of COVID-19. Subjects who had been exposed to COVID-19, were actively infected with it, or had recovered from it provided the deeply sampled blood TCRbeta repertoires that made up the dataset. Sample metadata almost always included a de-identified subject ID, COVID-19 status, age in years and sex. Where available, HLA class I and class II types were obtained from metadata supplied by the sample provider rather than from assay-based typing. The samples were drawn from two sources: the first 160 participants of the ongoing ImmuneRACE study, and about 1,300 subjects contributed by 6 global collaborators. The repertoires were released in a freely available public database meant as a resource for research on the immune response to SARS-CoV-2. The prospective study material was composed of cDNA or gDNA derived from T cells, B-cell-depleted T cells, or PBMCs.

TCRbeta CDR3 regions were amplified from genomic DNA by means of the immunoSEQ Assay, a bias-controlled multiplex PCR. The original pipeline was this. Nucleated cell counts per sample were estimated from amplification of reference gene primers within the assay. To quantify the absolute abundance of each unique TCRbeta CDR3 rearrangement, sequence reads were collapsed and filtered. Productive Simpson clonality was computed per sample as the square root of Simpson's diversity index over productive rearrangements. TCRdb provides this immuneACCESS table in a form limited to in-frame rearrangements. Some clones are lacking; in checked studies, under half of them reflect an unresolved V gene, and why the rest are absent is not known. V, J and clone size derive from that table, while D and trimming were established from the DNA sequence. This sample comprises about 220,000 clones, more than 75% of them detected only once. Under 2.5% of the sample lies in the top ten.

The CDR3 contains 18 residues, cysteine and phenylalanine counted. Only CDR3 DNA remains: 54 bases, in frame from the first base. Reading the germline V gene gives CDR1 SGDLS and CDR2 YYNGEE. V is cut by 3 bases and J by 3 bases, and the space between the germline ends is 23 bases. What the work shows at the level of the full study, not this receptor alone: Clinical and demographic metadata were provided uncurated, with the amount varying by source and participant.

The collaborating institutions used their own protocols to collect whole blood in K2EDTA tubes. For TCRbeta analysis, collaborators shipped samples in one of three forms: frozen whole blood, isolated PBMCs, or DNA extracted from either of those sample types. The source material was peripheral blood. This sequence was found in a man in his forties or fifties with active or convalescent COVID-19. This receptor chain uses TRBV9 and TRBJ2-3, with TRBD2 tentatively as D gene (6 bases match). The nucleotide sequence is TGTGCCAGCAGCGGGGGCTCTTCCGGCTGGGCGGGGACAGATACGCAGTATTTT. Its translation reads: CASSGGSSGWAGTDTQYF.